This entry lists 20 T cell receptor beta chains sequenced from one sample in a study of T cells in Graves' hyperthyroidism and ophthalmopathy. The CDR3 regions of TCR beta were amplified from RNA transcripts. A first-round RT-PCR of the TCR CDR3 used the HTBI primer set. TCRdb fed the multiplex PCR reads into MiXCR, producing one record per CDR3 protein. The data show 360,000 or so distinct CDR3 sequences, about 18% seen once. Sequencing input: blood. Receptors originate from a woman in her late teens or twenties with Graves' hyperthyroidism.

There are many counts of this clonotype. One end of the junction does not line up with germline, which may come from a read error. This chain joins TRBV6-5 and TRBJ2-7, with TRBD1 matching 9 bases. The germline gives CDR1 MNHEY, CDR2 SVGAGI. This CDR3 has 13 amino acids. The DNA for the CDR3 is TGTGCCAGCAGGTACTTGACAGGGGGCGAGCAGTACTTC. It is translated as CASRYLTGGEQYF.

The chain uses TRBV24-1 and TRBJ2-7, with D tentatively TRBD1 (7 bases). The ends were cut back, 11 bases at V and 2 bases at J, with 9 bases in the middle. The CDR3 has 11 residues. Germline loops: CDR1 KGHDR, CDR2 SFDVKD. As DNA, the CDR3 is TGTGCCAGCGGGACAGCCTACGAGCAGTACTTC. It yields the protein CASGTAYEQYF.

This clonotype was found many times. V usage is TRBV6-2 or TRBV6-3 and J usage is TRBJ1-3, with a possible D match to TRBD1 (6 bases). V lost 0 bases and J 3 bases, leaving 6 bases between the germline ends. Germline V gives CDR1 MNHEY, CDR2 SVGEGT. CDR3 length equals 14 residues. The CDR3 DNA follows: TGTGCCAGCAGTTACTCGACAGGTGGAAACACCATATATTTT. Protein: CASSYSTGGNTIYF.

This clonotype occurred many times. This chain joins TRBV20-1 and TRBJ2-7; TRBD1 matches at 7 bases. After removal of 3 bases from V and 1 base from J, the junction contained 0 bases not matched to a gene. CDR1 and CDR2 from the germline V gene are DFQATT and SNEGSKA (reference sequence). The CDR3 length is 12 residues. For the CDR3, the DNA is TGCAGTGCTAGGACAGGGTCCTACGAGCAGTACTTC. Amino acid sequence: CSARTGSYEQYF.

The chain links TRBV9 to TRBJ2-2, with TRBD2 matching over 9 bases. The length of the CDR3 is 15 residues. The junction had 3 bases not matched to a gene; V was cut back by 1 base and J by 5 bases. Germline V CDR1 and CDR2: SGDLS, YYNGEE. The chain's CDR3 is CASSVLAGATGELFF. The DNA of the CDR3 is TGTGCCAGCAGCGTATTAGCGGGGGCAACCGGGGAGCTGTTTTTT.

This clonotype has at least ten counts. The V gene is TRBV6-1, the J gene TRBJ1-5; D unclear. The V gene's germline CDR1 is MNHNS and CDR2 SASEGT. This CDR3 is built from 14 residues. With 7 bases removed from V and 2 bases from J, the gap between germline ends came to 12 bases. The CDR3 coding sequence is TGTGCCAGCAACAAGACCAAACGCAATCAGCCCCAGCATTTT. As protein: CASNKTKRNQPQHF.

This clonotype showed up many times. The chain recombines TRBV12-3 or TRBV12-4 with TRBJ1-5; D ambiguous. The CDR3 spans 13 residues. Trimming stripped 1 base from V and 8 bases from J, with 9 bases between. The CDR3 loop reads CASSLDGREPQHF. DNA of the CDR3: TGTGCCAGCAGTTTAGATGGGAGGGAGCCCCAGCATTTT.

The chain employs TRBV6-2 or TRBV6-3 and TRBJ2-7, with 7 nucleotides matching TRBD1. Germline lookup yields CDR1 MNHEY and CDR2 SVGEGT. The CDR3 covers 14 residues. Germline trimming cut 2 bases from V and 6 bases from J; bases unmatched to any gene: 7. As DNA, the CDR3 is TGTGCCAGCAGTTACGGTGACAGGGTAGCCGAGCAGTACTTC. Translated, it gives CASSYGDRVAEQYF.

The V gene is TRBV12-3 or TRBV12-4, the J gene TRBJ1-2; tentative D call: TRBD1 (6 bases). There are 13 residues in the CDR3. Trimming pared 6 bases from V and 3 bases from J, leaving 11 bases between. This chain's CDR3 is CASRNRVHYGYTF. In nucleotides, the CDR3 is TGTGCCAGCAGAAACAGGGTTCACTATGGCTACACCTTC.

V is TRBV6-2 or TRBV6-3 and J is TRBJ1-2; D perhaps matches TRBD1 (6 bases). This CDR3 has 13 amino acids. Trimming cost V 7 bases and J 8 bases, with 17 bases left between them. CDR1 MNHEY and CDR2 SVGEGT come from the germline V gene. For the CDR3, the DNA is TGTGCCAGCACTTGGGGTGACCAGGGGGGCTACACCTTC. This sequence encodes CASTWGDQGGYTF.

This clonotype was detected many times. V and J are TRBV6-5 and TRBJ1-2, with TRBD1 as a possible D gene (6 bases). V was cut by 7 bases and J by 0 bases, with 12 bases left in between. The CDR3 totals 14 residues. Germline V gene data show CDR1 as MNHEY and CDR2 as SVGAGI. This CDR3 is CASKFGTTNYGYTF. CDR3 bases: TGTGCCAGCAAGTTTGGGACAACTAACTATGGCTACACCTTC.

Worth noting for this clonotype: This sequence may be a read error, since a much larger clone differs from it by one base. The chain is built from TRBV12-3 or TRBV12-4 and TRBJ2-4; TRBD1 aligns across 9 bases. CDR3 length: 12 residues. CDR3 sequence (DNA): TGTGCCAGCGGTAGACAGGGGGGCATTAAGTACTTC. Protein product: CASGRQGGIKYF.

At least ten counts were recorded for this clonotype. The rearrangement links TRBV2 to TRBJ1-5; a possible D gene is TRBD1 (6 bases). This CDR3 region has 14 residues. The germline V gene has CDR1 SNHLY and CDR2 FYNNEI. The germline V and J ends were trimmed by 2 bases and 7 bases, with 12 bases remaining between them. CDR3 region: CASSELGGGQPQHF. In nucleotides, the CDR3 is TGTGCCAGCAGTGAACTAGGGGGTGGGCAGCCCCAGCATTTT.

This clonotype was counted many times. The CDR3 nucleotides are TGTGCCAGCAGCCCCTACAGGAGCTATGGCTACACCTTC. The encoded protein is CASSPYRSYGYTF. The chain combines TRBV12-3 or TRBV12-4 with TRBJ1-2, with D possibly matching TRBD1 (5 bases). The CDR3 is 13 residues long. Trimming pared 6 bases from V and 4 bases from J, leaving 12 bases between.

This clonotype was recorded at least ten times. This chain uses TRBV2 with TRBJ2-5; TRBD1 matches 7 bases. With V trimmed by 6 bases and J by 9 bases, 16 bases remained unmatched. In germline, CDR1 is SNHLY, CDR2 FYNNEI. This CDR3 comprises 15 residues. CDR3 sequence: CASSTPMGQPGAQYF. In nucleotides, the CDR3 is TGTGCCAGCAGCACCCCAATGGGACAGCCCGGGGCCCAGTACTTC. The whole variable domain, filled in from reference TRBV2 and TRBJ2-5, reads EPEVTQTPSHQVTQMGQEVILRCVPISNHLYFYWYRQILGQKVEFLVSFYNNEISEKSEIFDDQFSVERPDGSNFTLKIRSTKLEDSAMYFCASSTPMGQPGAQYFGPGTRLLVL.

This clonotype was detected many times. CDR3 amino acids: CASSSPGQDPFQPQHF. The CDR3 coding sequence is TGTGCCAGCAGTTCACCGGGACAGGACCCTTTTCAGCCCCAGCATTTT. The chain is built from TRBV28 and TRBJ1-5, with 8 positions matching TRBD1. The CDR3 loop spans 16 amino acids. Germline V gene sequence: CDR1 MDHEN, CDR2 SYDVKM. Losses at the gene ends were 4 bases for V and 6 bases for J; bases not matched to a gene: 11.

This chain joins TRBV15 and TRBJ1-5; D unclear. This CDR3 contains 15 residues. V was pared by 2 bases and J by 2 bases, with 10 bases between. Germline lookup yields CDR1 LNHNV and CDR2 YYDKDF (reference sequence). CDR3 nucleotides: TGTGCCACCAGCAGAACTTATGGGGGCAATCAGCCCCAGCATTTT. Protein: CATSRTYGGNQPQHF.

About this clonotype: Just one base apart from a much larger clone, this may be a read error. For the CDR3, the DNA is TGTGCCAGCAGCTTACGTACAGGGAACTACGAGCAGTACGTC. This gives the protein CASSLRTGNYEQYV. This chain links TRBV5-6 with TRBJ2-7; maybe TRBD1 (6 bases). There are 14 residues in the CDR3. Germline loops: CDR1 SGHDT, CDR2 YYEEEE. Deletions cut 2 bases from V and 3 bases from J, with 12 bases between.

The chain is built from TRBV29-1 and TRBJ1-1; possibly TRBD1 for D (5 bases). V gave up 0 bases and J gave up 0 bases, with 8 bases separating them. Germline CDR1 SQVTM, CDR2 ANQGSEA. This CDR3 region has 14 residues. As DNA, the CDR3 is TGCAGCGTTGAAGAAGGGGCAGTGAACACTGAAGCTTTCTTT. It encodes CSVEEGAVNTEAFF.

This clonotype was found many times. The CDR3 sequence: CASGGTGSLSGNTIYF. The CDR3 bases are TGTGCCAGCGGTGGAACAGGCTCCCTCTCTGGAAACACCATATATTTT. The chain uses TRBV28 and TRBJ1-3; weak D call: TRBD1 (5 bases). Germline CDR1 MDHEN, CDR2 SYDVKM. The CDR3 is made up of 16 amino acids. V was pared by 8 bases and J by 0 bases, with 17 bases between.